Detailed here is one T cell receptor (beta chain). This clone is regarded as medium-sized (0.01 to 0.1%). Its antigen target is currently unknown. Within one base of it there is no much larger clone, and no base qualities were kept. Libraries were built with the immunoSEQ multiplex PCR assay. TCRdb retrieved this table from immuneACCESS and kept in-frame rearrangements only. Not all clones are present; in checked studies, unresolved V genes account for under half, and no reason is known for the remainder. The sample table records fewer than 50,000 clones; approximately 90% of these occur just once. The ten largest make up approximately 6.8% of the sample. There are 15 amino acids in the CDR3, from cysteine to phenylalanine inclusive. Only the CDR3 part of the read is kept: 45 bases, read in frame from the first base. Clipping removes 3 bases from V and 5 bases from J, with 7 as the unmatched junction base count. CDR1 is given as SGDLS and CDR2 as YYNGEE, both from the germline V gene.

These data are taken from a study of T cell changes during pregnancy in multiple sclerosis (dated 2019 in TCRdb). Turning to the overall study: Changes in the T cell repertoire over the course of pregnancy were examined in this study in women with multiple sclerosis.

This receptor was obtained from a female donor with multiple sclerosis, enrolled in a pregnancy study. Recombination joined TRBV9 with TRBJ2-5; 10 central nucleotides agree with TRBD2. Here the sequenced sample was CD8+ T cells from peripheral blood mononuclear cells, taken in the third trimester of pregnancy. The nucleotide sequence is TGTGCCAGCAGCGCCTTTAGCGGGGGGAGGGAGACCCAGTACTTC. Its protein is CASSAFSGGRETQYF.